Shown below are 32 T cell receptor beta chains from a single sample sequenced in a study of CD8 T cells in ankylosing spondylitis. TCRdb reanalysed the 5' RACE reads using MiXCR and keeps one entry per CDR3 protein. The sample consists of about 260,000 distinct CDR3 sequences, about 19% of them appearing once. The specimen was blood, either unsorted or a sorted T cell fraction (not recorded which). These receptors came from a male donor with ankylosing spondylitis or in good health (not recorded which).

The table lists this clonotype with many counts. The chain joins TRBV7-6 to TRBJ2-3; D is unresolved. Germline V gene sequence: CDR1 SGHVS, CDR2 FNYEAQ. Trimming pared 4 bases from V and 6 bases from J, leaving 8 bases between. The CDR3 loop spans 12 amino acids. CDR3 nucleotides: TGTGCCAGCAGCTCTCAGTGGGATACGCAGTATTTT. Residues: CASSSQWDTQYF.

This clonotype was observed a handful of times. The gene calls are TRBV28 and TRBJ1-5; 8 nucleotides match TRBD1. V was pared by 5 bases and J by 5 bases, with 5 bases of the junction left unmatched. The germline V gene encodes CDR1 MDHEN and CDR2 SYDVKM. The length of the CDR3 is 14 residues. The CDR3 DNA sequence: TGTGCCAGCAGTAGGGGACAGGCGGATCAGCCCCAGCATTTT. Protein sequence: CASSRGQADQPQHF. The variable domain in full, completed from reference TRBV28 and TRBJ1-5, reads DVKVTQSSRYLVKRTGEKVFLECVQDMDHENMFWYRQDPGLGLRLIYFSYDVKMKEKGDIPEGYSVSREKKERFSLILESASTNQTSMYLCASSRGQADQPQHFGDGTRLSIL.

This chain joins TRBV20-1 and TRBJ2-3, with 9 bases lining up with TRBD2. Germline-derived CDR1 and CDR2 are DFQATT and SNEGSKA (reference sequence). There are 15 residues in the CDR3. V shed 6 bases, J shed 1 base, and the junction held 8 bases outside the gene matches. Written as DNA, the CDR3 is TGCAGTGCCGATAAGCGGGAGGACGGCACAGATACGCAGTATTTT. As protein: CSADKREDGTDTQYF.

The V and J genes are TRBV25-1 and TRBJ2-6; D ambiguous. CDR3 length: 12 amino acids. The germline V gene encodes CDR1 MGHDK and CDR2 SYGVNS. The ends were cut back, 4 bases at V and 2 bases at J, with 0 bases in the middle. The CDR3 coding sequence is TGTGCCAGCAGTGCTGGGGCCAACGTCCTGACTTTC. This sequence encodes CASSAGANVLTF.

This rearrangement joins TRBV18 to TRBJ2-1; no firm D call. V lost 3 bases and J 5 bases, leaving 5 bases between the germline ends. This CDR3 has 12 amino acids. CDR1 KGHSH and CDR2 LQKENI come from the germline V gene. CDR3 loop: CASSPLDNEQFF. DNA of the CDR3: TGTGCCAGCTCACCCTTAGACAATGAGCAGTTCTTC.

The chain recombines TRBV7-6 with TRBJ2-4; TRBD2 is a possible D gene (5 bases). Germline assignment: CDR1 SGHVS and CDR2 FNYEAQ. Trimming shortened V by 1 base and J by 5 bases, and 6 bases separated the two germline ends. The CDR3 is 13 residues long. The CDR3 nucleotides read TGTGCCAGCAGCTTAGGAGGGCAAAACATTCAGTACTTC. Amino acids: CASSLGGQNIQYF.

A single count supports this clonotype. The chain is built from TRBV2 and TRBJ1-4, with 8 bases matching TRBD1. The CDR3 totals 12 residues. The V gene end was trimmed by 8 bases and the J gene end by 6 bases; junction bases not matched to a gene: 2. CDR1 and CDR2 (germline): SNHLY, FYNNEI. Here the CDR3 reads CASRTGYEKLFF. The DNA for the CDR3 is TGTGCCAGCCGGACAGGGTATGAAAAACTGTTTTTT.

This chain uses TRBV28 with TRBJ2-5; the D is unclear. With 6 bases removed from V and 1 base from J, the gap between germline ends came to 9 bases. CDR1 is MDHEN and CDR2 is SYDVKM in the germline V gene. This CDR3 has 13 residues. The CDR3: CASRANSQETQYF. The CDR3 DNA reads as TGTGCCAGCAGGGCTAACTCCCAAGAGACCCAGTACTTC. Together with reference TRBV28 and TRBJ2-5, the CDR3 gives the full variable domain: DVKVTQSSRYLVKRTGEKVFLECVQDMDHENMFWYRQDPGLGLRLIYFSYDVKMKEKGDIPEGYSVSREKKERFSLILESASTNQTSMYLCASRANSQETQYFGPGTRLLVL.

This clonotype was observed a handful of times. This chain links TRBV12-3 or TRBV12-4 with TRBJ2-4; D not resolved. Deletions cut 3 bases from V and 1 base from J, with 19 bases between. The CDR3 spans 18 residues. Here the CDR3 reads CASSFVGITDAAKNIQYF. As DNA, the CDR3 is TGTGCCAGCAGTTTTGTCGGTATCACCGACGCGGCCAAAAACATTCAGTACTTC.

The CDR3 is CSARVGHANEKLFF. CDR3 bases: TGCAGTGCTAGAGTGGGGCATGCTAATGAAAAACTGTTTTTT. The V call is TRBV20-1, the J call TRBJ1-4; tentatively, D is TRBD1 (5 bases). Deletions cut 1 base from V and 3 bases from J, with 9 bases between. The CDR3 runs 14 residues. Germline CDR1 DFQATT, CDR2 SNEGSKA (reference sequence).

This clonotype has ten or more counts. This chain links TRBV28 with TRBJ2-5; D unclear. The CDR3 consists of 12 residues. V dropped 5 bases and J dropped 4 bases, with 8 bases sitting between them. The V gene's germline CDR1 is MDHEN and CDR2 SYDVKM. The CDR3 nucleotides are TGTGCCAGCAGTAGGTTTGTAGAGACCCAGTACTTC. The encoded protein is CASSRFVETQYF.

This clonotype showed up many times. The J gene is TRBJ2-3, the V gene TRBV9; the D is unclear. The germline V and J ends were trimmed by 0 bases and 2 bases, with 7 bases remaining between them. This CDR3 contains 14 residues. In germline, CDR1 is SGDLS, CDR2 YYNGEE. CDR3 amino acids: CASSVGGITDTQYF. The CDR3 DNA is TGTGCCAGCAGCGTAGGCGGCATCACAGATACGCAGTATTTT.

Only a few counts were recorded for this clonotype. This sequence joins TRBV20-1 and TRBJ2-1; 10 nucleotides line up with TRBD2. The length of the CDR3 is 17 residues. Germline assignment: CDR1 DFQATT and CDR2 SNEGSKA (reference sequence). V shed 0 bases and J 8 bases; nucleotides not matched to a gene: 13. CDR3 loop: CSARDRPSGGLGYEQFF. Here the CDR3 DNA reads TGCAGTGCTAGAGATCGGCCTAGCGGGGGCCTGGGGTATGAGCAGTTCTTC.

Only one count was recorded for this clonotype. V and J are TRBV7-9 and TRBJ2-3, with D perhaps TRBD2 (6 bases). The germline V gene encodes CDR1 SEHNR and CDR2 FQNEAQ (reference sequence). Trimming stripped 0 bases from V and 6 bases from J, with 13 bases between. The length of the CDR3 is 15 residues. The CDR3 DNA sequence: TGTGCCAGCAGCTTAGCCCTCGGGGGTAGGGATACGCAGTATTTT. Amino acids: CASSLALGGRDTQYF.

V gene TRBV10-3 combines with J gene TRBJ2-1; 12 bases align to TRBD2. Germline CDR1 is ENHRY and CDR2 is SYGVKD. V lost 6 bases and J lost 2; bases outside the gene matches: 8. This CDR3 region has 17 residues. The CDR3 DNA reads TGTGCCATCAGGCCAGCGTCTAGCGGGGGGGCCTACAATGAGCAGTTCTTC. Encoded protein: CAIRPASSGGAYNEQFF.

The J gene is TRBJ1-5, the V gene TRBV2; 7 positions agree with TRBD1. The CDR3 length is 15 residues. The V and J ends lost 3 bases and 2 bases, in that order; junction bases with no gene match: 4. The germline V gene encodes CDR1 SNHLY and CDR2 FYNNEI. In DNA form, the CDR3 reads TGTGCCAGCAGTGATCCAACAGGGGGCAATCAGCCCCAGCATTTT. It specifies CASSDPTGGNQPQHF.

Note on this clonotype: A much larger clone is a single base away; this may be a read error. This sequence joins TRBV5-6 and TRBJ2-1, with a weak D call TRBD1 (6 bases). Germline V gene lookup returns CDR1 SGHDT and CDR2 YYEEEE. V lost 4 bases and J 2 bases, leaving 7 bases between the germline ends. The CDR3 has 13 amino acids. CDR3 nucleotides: TGTGCCAGCAGCAGGGGGACCTACAATGAGCAGTTCTTC. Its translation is CASSRGTYNEQFF.

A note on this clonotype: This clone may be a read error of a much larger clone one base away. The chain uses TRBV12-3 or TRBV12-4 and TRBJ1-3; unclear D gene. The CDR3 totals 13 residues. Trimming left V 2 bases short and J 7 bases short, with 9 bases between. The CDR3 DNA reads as TGTGCCAGCAGTTTATCGACCATCAACACCATATATTTT. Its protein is CASSLSTINTIYF.

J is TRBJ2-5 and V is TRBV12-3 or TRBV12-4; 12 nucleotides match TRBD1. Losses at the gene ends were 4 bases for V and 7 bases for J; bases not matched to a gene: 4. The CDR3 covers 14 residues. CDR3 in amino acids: CASSSGQGAWTQYF. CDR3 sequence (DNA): TGTGCCAGCAGTTCGGGACAGGGGGCTTGGACCCAGTACTTC.

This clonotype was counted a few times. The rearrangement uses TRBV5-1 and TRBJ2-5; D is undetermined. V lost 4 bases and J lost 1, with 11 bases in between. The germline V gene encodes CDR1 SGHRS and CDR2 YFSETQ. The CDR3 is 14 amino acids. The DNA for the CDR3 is TGCGCCAGCAGCGTGGCGTCCTCCCAAGAGACCCAGTACTTC. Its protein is CASSVASSQETQYF.

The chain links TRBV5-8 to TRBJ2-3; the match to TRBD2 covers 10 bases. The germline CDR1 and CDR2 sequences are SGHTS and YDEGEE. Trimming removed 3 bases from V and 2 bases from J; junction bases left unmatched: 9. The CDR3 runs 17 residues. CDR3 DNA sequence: TGTGCCAGCAGCTCCATCGGAAGCGGGAGGGCCACAGATACGCAGTATTTT. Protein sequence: CASSSIGSGRATDTQYF.

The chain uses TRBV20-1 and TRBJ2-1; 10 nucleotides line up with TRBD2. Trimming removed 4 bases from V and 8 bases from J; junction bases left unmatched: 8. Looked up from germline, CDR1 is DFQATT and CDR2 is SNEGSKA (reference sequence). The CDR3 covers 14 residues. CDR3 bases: TGCAGTGCTACCAAGCGGGGGGGGAGAGATGAGCAGTTCTTC. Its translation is CSATKRGGRDEQFF.

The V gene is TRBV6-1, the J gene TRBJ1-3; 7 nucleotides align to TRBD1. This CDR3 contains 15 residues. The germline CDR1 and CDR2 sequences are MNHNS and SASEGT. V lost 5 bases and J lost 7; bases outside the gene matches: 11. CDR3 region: CASSTWTGLWNTIYF. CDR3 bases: TGTGCCAGCAGTACATGGACAGGTTTATGGAACACCATATATTTT.

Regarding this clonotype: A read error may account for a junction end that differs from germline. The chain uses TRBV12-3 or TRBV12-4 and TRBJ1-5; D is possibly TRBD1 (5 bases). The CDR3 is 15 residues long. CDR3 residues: CTSSPRGRGNQPQHF. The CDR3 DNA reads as TGTACCAGCAGTCCGAGGGGTCGTGGCAATCAGCCCCAGCATTTT.

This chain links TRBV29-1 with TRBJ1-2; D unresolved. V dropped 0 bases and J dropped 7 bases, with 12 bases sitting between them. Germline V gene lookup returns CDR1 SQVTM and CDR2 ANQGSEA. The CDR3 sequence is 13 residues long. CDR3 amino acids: CSVEELKTGGYTF. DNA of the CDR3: TGCAGCGTTGAAGAGCTAAAAACGGGTGGCTACACCTTC.

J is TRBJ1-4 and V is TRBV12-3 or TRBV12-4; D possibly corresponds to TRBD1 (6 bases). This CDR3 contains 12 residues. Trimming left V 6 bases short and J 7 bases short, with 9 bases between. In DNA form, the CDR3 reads TGTGCCAGCAGAGGGGGGAGTGAAAAACTGTTTTTT. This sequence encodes CASRGGSEKLFF.

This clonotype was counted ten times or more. The CDR3: CSATDRGGTDTQYF. CDR3 nucleotide sequence: TGCAGTGCTACTGACAGGGGGGGCACAGATACGCAGTATTTT. This chain uses TRBV20-1 with TRBJ2-3; 9 nucleotides line up with TRBD1. Germline CDR1 is DFQATT and CDR2 is SNEGSKA (reference sequence). This CDR3 region has 14 residues. Losses at the gene ends were 4 bases for V and 1 base for J; bases not matched to a gene: 3.

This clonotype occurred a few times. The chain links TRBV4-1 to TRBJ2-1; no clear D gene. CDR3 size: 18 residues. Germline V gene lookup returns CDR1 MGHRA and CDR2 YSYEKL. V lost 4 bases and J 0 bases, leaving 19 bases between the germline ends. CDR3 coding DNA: TGCGCCAGCAGCCCCCTGGACCTCCTCCCTAGCTCCTACAATGAGCAGTTCTTC. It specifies CASSPLDLLPSSYNEQFF.

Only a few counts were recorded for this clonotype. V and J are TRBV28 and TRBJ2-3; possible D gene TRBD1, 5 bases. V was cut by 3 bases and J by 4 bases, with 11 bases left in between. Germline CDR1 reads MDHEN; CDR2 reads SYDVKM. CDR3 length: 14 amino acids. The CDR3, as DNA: TGTGCCAGCAGTTTCCCCAGGGAACCAGATACGCAGTATTTT. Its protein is CASSFPREPDTQYF.

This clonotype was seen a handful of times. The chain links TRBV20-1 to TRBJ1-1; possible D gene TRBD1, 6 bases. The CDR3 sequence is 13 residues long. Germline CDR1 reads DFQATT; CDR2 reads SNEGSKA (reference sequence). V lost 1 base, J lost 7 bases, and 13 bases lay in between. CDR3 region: CSARVTGPGEAFF. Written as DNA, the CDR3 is TGCAGTGCTAGAGTAACAGGGCCGGGTGAAGCTTTCTTT.

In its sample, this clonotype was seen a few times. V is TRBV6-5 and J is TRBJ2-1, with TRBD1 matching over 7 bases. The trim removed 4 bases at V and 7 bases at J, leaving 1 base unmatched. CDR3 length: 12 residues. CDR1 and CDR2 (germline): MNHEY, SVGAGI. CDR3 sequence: CASSSQGNEQFF. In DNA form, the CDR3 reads TGTGCCAGCAGTTCACAGGGGAATGAGCAGTTCTTC.

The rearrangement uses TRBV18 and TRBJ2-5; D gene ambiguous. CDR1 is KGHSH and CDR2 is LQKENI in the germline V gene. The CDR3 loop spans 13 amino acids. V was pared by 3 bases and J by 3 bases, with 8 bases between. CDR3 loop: CASSPYGEETQYF. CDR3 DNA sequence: TGTGCCAGCTCACCCTATGGAGAAGAGACCCAGTACTTC.